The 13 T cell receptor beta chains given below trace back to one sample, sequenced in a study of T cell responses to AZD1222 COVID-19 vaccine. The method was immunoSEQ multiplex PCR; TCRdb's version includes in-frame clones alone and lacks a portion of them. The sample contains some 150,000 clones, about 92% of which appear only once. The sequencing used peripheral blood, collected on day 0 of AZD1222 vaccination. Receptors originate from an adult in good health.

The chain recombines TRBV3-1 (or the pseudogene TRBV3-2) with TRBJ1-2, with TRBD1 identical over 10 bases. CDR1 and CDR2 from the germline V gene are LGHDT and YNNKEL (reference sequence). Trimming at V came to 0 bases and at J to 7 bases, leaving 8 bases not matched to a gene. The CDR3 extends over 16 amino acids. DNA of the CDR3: TGTGCCAGCAGCCAAGAGTATAGGGACAGGGGATGTGGCTACACCTTC. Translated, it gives CASSQEYRDRGCGYTF.

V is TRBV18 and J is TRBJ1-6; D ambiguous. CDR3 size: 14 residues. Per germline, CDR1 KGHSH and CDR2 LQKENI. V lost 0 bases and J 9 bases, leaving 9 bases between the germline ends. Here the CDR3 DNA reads TGTGCCAGCTCACCACCGGGTGGGAGTTCACCCCTCCACTTT. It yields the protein CASSPPGGSSPLHF.

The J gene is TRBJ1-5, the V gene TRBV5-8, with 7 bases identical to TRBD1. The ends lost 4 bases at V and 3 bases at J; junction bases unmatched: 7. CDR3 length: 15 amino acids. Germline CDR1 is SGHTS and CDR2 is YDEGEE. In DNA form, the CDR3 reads TGTGCCAGCAGCCTAGGGGACAGTTCCAATCAGCCCCAGCATTTT. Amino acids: CASSLGDSSNQPQHF.

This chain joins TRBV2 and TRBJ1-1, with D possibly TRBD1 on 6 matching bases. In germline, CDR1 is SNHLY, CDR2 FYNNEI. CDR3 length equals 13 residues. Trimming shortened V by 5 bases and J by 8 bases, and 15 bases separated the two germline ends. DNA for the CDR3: TGTGCCAGCAGTACCGGGACAAGCATCGAAGCTTTCTTT. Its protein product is CASSTGTSIEAFF.

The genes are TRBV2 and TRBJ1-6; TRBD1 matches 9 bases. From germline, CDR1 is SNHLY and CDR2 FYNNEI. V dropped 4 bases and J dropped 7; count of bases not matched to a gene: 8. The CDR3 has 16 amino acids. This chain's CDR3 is CASSGNRGRLNSPLHF. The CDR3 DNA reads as TGTGCCAGCAGTGGAAACAGGGGGCGATTGAATTCACCCCTCCACTTT.

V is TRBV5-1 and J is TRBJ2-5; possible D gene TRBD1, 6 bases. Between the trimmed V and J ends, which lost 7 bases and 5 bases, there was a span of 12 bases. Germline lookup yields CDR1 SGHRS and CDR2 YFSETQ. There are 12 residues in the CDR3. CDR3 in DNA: TGCGCCAGCTCTCCTCAGGGGGAGACCCAGTACTTC. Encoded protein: CASSPQGETQYF. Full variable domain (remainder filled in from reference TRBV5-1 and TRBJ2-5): KAGVTQTPRYLIKTRGQQVTLSCSPISGHRSVSWYQQTPGQGLQFLFEYFSETQRNKGNFPGRFSGRQFSNSRSEMNVSTLELGDSALYLCASSPQGETQYFGPGTRLLVL.

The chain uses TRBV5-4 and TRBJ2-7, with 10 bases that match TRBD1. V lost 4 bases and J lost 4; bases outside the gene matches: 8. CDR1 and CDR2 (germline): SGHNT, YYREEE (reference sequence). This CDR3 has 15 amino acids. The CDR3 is CASSGGRQGAYEQYF. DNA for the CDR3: TGTGCCAGCAGCGGAGGGAGACAGGGGGCTTACGAGCAGTACTTC. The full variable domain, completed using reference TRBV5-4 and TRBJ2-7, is ETGVTQSPTHLIKTRGQQVTLRCSSQSGHNTVSWYQQALGQGPQFIFQYYREEENGRGNFPPRFSGLQFPNYSSELNVNALELDDSALYLCASSGGRQGAYEQYFGPGTRLTVT.

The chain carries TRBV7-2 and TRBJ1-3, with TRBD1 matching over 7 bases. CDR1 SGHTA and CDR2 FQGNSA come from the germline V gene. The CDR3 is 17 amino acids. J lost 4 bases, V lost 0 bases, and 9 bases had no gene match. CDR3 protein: CASSLAVGQVSGNTIYF. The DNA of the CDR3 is TGTGCCAGCAGCTTAGCGGTTGGACAGGTCTCGGGAAACACCATATATTTT.

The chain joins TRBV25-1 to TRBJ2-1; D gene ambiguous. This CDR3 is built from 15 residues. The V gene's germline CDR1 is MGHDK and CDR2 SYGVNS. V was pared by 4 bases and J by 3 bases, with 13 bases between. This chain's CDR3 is CASSAPSGRYNEQFF. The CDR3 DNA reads TGTGCCAGCAGTGCCCCATCGGGCCGCTACAATGAGCAGTTCTTC. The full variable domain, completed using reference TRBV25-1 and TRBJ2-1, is EADIYQTPRYLVIGTGKKITLECSQTMGHDKMYWYQQDPGMELHLIHYSYGVNSTEKGDLSSESTVSRIRTEHFPLTLESARPSHTSQYLCASSAPSGRYNEQFFGPGTRLTVL.

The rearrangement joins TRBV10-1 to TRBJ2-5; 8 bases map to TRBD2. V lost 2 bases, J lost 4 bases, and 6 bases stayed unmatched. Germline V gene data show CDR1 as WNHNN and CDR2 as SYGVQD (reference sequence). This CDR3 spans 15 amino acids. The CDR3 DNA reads TGCGCCAGCAGTGAGGGACGGGGGGGCTCAGAGACCCAGTACTTC. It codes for CASSEGRGGSETQYF.

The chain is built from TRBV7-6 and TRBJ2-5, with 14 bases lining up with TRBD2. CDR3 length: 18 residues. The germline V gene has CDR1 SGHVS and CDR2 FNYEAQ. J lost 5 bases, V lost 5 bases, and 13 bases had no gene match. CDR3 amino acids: CASSPRLAGGPQRETQYF. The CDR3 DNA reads TGTGCCAGCAGCCCCCGACTAGCGGGGGGGCCTCAAAGGGAGACCCAGTACTTC.

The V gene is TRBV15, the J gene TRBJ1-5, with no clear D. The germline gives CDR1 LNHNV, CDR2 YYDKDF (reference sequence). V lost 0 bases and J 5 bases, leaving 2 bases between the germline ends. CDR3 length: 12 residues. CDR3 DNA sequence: TGTGCCACCAGCAGAGATTATCAGCCCCAGCATTTT. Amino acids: CATSRDYQPQHF.

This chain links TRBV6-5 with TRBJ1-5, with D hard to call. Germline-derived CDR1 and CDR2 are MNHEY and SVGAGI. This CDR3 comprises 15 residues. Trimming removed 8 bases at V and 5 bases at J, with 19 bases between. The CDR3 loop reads CASFTATDSYQPQHF. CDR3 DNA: TGTGCCAGCTTTACGGCGACGGACTCATATCAGCCCCAGCATTTT.